One sample yielded the 7 T cell receptor beta chains listed below, sequenced in a study of blood T cell repertoires in COVID-19. Clones were read by immunoSEQ multiplex PCR, and TCRdb kept only the in-frame ones, dropping some. The sample lists roughly 250,000 clones, approximately 84% seen once, with just under 1% in the top ten. Sequences were obtained from peripheral blood. The receptors shown here come from a man aged 35-49 years with acute or convalescent COVID-19.

The gene calls are TRBV29-1 and TRBJ1-2; D not certain. Germline loops: CDR1 SQVTM, CDR2 ANQGSEA. V was pared by 3 bases and J by 5 bases, with 16 bases between. The CDR3 is 14 residues long. CDR3 sequence (DNA): TGCAGCGTTGAGATCCCCTTTAAACGGTATGGCTACACCTTC. The encoded protein is CSVEIPFKRYGYTF.

This clone was detected only a few times. The chain joins TRBV5-1 to TRBJ1-2; 8 nucleotides line up with TRBD1. The CDR3 length is 14 residues. V lost 4 bases to trimming and J lost 4 bases; unmatched junction nucleotides: 6. Germline CDR1 is SGHRS and CDR2 is YFSETQ. The CDR3 DNA follows: TGCGCCAGCAGCCCCGAGACAGGGGCCTATGGCTACACCTTC. Its translation: CASSPETGAYGYTF. Variable domain in full (rest from reference TRBV5-1 and TRBJ1-2): KAGVTQTPRYLIKTRGQQVTLSCSPISGHRSVSWYQQTPGQGLQFLFEYFSETQRNKGNFPGRFSGRQFSNSRSEMNVSTLELGDSALYLCASSPETGAYGYTFGSGTRLTVV.

The count of this clone is one. The V call is TRBV9, the J call TRBJ1-4; D perhaps matches TRBD1 (6 bases). Germline V CDR1 and CDR2: SGDLS, YYNGEE. CDR3 length: 14 amino acids. V was pared by 3 bases and J by 7 bases, with 13 bases between. CDR3 region: CASSATGSGEKLFF. Here the CDR3 DNA reads TGTGCCAGCAGCGCGACAGGCAGTGGTGAAAAACTGTTTTTT.

V and J are TRBV2 and TRBJ2-1, with TRBD2 identical over 10 bases. From germline, CDR1 is SNHLY and CDR2 FYNNEI. The CDR3 consists of 12 residues. V lost 8 bases, J lost 7 bases, and 2 bases stayed unmatched. CDR3 region: CASGSGGNEQFF. Written as DNA, the CDR3 is TGTGCCAGCGGTAGCGGGGGGAATGAGCAGTTCTTC. The variable domain in full, completed from reference TRBV2 and TRBJ2-1, reads EPEVTQTPSHQVTQMGQEVILRCVPISNHLYFYWYRQILGQKVEFLVSFYNNEISEKSEIFDDQFSVERPDGSNFTLKIRSTKLEDSAMYFCASGSGGNEQFFGPGTRLTVL.

This clone was detected once. The V call is TRBV5-4, the J call TRBJ1-1, with no clear D. CDR3 size: 12 residues. Trimming pared 2 bases from V and 4 bases from J, leaving 6 bases between. Looked up from germline, CDR1 is SGHNT and CDR2 is YYREEE (reference sequence). The CDR3 loop is CASSFGVTEAFF. The CDR3 DNA is TGTGCCAGCAGCTTCGGGGTCACTGAAGCTTTCTTT.

Here the CDR3 DNA reads TGCGCCAGCAGCTCACAACAGGGGGGAGAGACCCAGTACTTC. Translation gives CASSSQQGGETQYF. The chain uses TRBV5-1 and TRBJ2-5; 8 nucleotides match TRBD1. J gave up 4 bases and V 3 bases, and 5 bases lay outside the gene matches. This CDR3 is built from 14 residues. Per the germline V gene, CDR1 is SGHRS and CDR2 is YFSETQ. The complete variable domain, with remaining parts taken from reference TRBV5-1 and TRBJ2-5, reads KAGVTQTPRYLIKTRGQQVTLSCSPISGHRSVSWYQQTPGQGLQFLFEYFSETQRNKGNFPGRFSGRQFSNSRSEMNVSTLELGDSALYLCASSSQQGGETQYFGPGTRLLVL.

V is TRBV6-5 and J is TRBJ1-2, with TRBD1 matching 10 bases. This CDR3 has 13 residues. The V segment lost 7 bases and the J segment 6 bases; nucleotides outside the gene matches: 5. Germline loops: CDR1 MNHEY, CDR2 SVGAGI. CDR3 nucleotide sequence: TGTGCCAGCACCCTGGGGACAGGGGATGGCTACACCTTC. Its translation is CASTLGTGDGYTF.